This TCR beta chain originates from a study of beta chain features in type 1 diabetes. Expressed TCRB transcripts got sequenced, as all isolated RNA was reverse transcribed. Clones were sequenced by immunoSEQ multiplex PCR, and TCRdb holds only the in-frame ones, with some missing. Of about 210,000 clones in the sample, approximately 11% are singletons; the top ten hold 1% to 1.5%. Every participating donor gave one draw, a heparinised blood sample averaging about 120 mL. The CDR3 is 17 residues long. Germline assignment: CDR1 LGHNA and CDR2 YNFKEQ. V lost 0 bases to trimming and J lost 2 bases; unmatched junction nucleotides: 5.

V is TRBV4-2 and J is TRBJ2-3, with 10 positions matching TRBD1. Sequencing was done on a sample of central memory CD4+ T cells from blood. This clonotype was sampled from a man between 18 and 35 years old in good health. The CDR3 DNA is TGTGCCAGCAGCCAAGACCTGGGACAGGGGAACACAGATACGCAGTATTTT. This encodes CASSQDLGQGNTDTQYF.